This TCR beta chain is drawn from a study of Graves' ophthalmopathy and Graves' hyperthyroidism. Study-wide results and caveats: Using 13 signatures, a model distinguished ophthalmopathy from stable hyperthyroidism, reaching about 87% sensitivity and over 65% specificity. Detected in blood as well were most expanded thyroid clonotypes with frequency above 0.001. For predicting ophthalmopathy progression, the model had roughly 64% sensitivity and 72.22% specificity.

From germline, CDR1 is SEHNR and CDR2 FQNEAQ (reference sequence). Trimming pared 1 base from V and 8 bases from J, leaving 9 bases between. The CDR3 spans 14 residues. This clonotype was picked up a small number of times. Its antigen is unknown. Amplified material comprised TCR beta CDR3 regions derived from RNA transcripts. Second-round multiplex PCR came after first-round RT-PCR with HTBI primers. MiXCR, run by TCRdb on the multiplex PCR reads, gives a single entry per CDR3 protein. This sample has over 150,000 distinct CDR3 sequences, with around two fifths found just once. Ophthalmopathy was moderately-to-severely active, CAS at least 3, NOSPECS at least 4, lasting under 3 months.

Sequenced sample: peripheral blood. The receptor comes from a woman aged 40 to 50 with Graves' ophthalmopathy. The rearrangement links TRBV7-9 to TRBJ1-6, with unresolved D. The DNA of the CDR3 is TGTGCCAGCAGCTTAGGTCAGCTGCATTCACCCCTCCACTTT. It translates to CASSLGQLHSPLHF.